The source of this T cell receptor beta chain is a study of OX40 agonist ivuxolimab in advanced cancers. Study overall: Ivuxolimab, which patients received intravenously every 2 weeks, was dosed at 0.01 to 10 mg/kg. Aged roughly 23 to 79 with a mean of roughly 65 years, they were approximately 80% male.

Notes on the study in general: Clonal expansion by week 6 occurred in CD4+ and CD8+ blood T cells (at 0.1 to 3.0 mg/kg). In CD8+ T cells, expanded clones were on average more numerous than in CD4+.

As for this clone: Its specificity is unknown.

Produced via immunoSEQ multiplex PCR; TCRdb's table is partial and in-frame only. The sample gives over 15,000 clones, 73% of which show up once; around a third is in the top ten. V was pared by 2 bases and J by 8 bases, with 16 bases between. The CDR3 is made up of 14 amino acids. Germline CDR1 reads GTSNPN; CDR2 reads SVGIG (reference sequence). This TCR derives from an adult with an advanced solid tumor such as melanoma, head and neck, liver or kidney cancer. The gene calls are TRBV30 and TRBJ1-3; D unresolved. Sequencing used CD4+ or CD8+ T cells sorted from blood, obtained in a trial of the OX40 agonist ivuxolimab. CDR3 coding DNA: TGTGCCTGGAGTTTGGGCCCCAGCCTATACACCATATATTTT. This sequence encodes CAWSLGPSLYTIYF.